The 32 T cell receptor beta chains presented below share a single source sample, sequenced in a study of blood T cell repertoires in COVID-19. The table came from immunoSEQ multiplex PCR; TCRdb's copy has only in-frame clones and leaves some out. This table holds 200,000 to 300,000 clones, around 90% found once. Material: peripheral blood. The receptors stem from a man in his late teens or twenties with active or convalescent COVID-19.

V usage is TRBV7-8 and J usage is TRBJ1-1, with no clear D. V was shortened by 0 bases and J by 0 bases, with 8 bases between the two germline ends. Germline lookup yields CDR1 SGHVS and CDR2 FQNEAQ. This CDR3 spans 15 amino acids. DNA of the CDR3: TGTGCCAGCAGCTTAGCGTGGCCACTGAACACTGAAGCTTTCTTT. Translated: CASSLAWPLNTEAFF.

J is TRBJ1-2 and V is TRBV6-1, with D perhaps matching TRBD1 (5 bases). CDR1 and CDR2 (germline): MNHNS, SASEGT. The CDR3 has 14 amino acids. V lost 1 base and J 8 bases, leaving 14 bases between the germline ends. CDR3 nucleotides: TGTGCCAGCAGTGAAGGGGTTGGGGCACGGGGCTACACCTTC. Amino acid sequence: CASSEGVGARGYTF.

The chain combines TRBV5-1 with TRBJ2-7; 14 nucleotides align to TRBD2. The junction had 2 bases not matched to a gene; V was cut back by 4 bases and J by 5 bases. Looked up from germline, CDR1 is SGHRS and CDR2 is YFSETQ. The CDR3 sequence is 14 residues long. CDR3 region: CASSGTSGSDEQYF. The CDR3 DNA reads TGCGCCAGCAGCGGGACTAGCGGGAGTGACGAGCAGTACTTC. The full variable domain, with the rest looked up from reference TRBV5-1 and TRBJ2-7, is KAGVTQTPRYLIKTRGQQVTLSCSPISGHRSVSWYQQTPGQGLQFLFEYFSETQRNKGNFPGRFSGRQFSNSRSEMNVSTLELGDSALYLCASSGTSGSDEQYFGPGTRLTVT.

This clone occurred once. The V call is TRBV19, the J call TRBJ2-6; 12 nucleotides match TRBD1. CDR1 LNHDA and CDR2 SQIVND come from the germline V gene (reference sequence). V lost 0 bases and J lost 0; bases outside the gene matches: 18. This CDR3 region has 24 residues. The CDR3 loop reads CASSIELGQGAIEPFNSGANVLTF. The CDR3 DNA reads TGTGCCAGTAGTATAGAATTGGGACAGGGGGCTATCGAACCTTTTAACTCTGGGGCCAACGTCCTGACTTTC.

The rearrangement uses TRBV7-2 and TRBJ1-1; TRBD1 aligns across 7 bases. Germline CDR1 and CDR2: SGHTA and FQGNSA. J gave up 1 base and V 5 bases, and 7 bases lay outside the gene matches. This CDR3 spans 15 amino acids. This chain's CDR3 is CASSISGTANTEAFF. The CDR3 region has the DNA TGTGCCAGCAGCATTTCTGGGACAGCGAACACTGAAGCTTTCTTT.

V usage is TRBV15 and J usage is TRBJ2-5; weak D call: TRBD2 (6 bases). Germline CDR1 LNHNV, CDR2 YYDKDF (reference sequence). The CDR3 totals 14 residues. Trimming cost V 2 bases and J 2 bases, with 9 bases left between them. CDR3 residues: CATSRLSGQETQYF. As DNA, the CDR3 is TGTGCCACCAGCAGACTGAGCGGGCAAGAGACCCAGTACTTC.

J is TRBJ2-2 and V is TRBV5-5, with 8 bases lining up with TRBD2. The CDR3 is 15 amino acids. Germline V lookup: CDR1 SGHKS, CDR2 YYEKEE (reference sequence). Losses at the gene ends were 3 bases for V and 4 bases for J; bases not matched to a gene: 5. The CDR3 coding sequence is TGTGCCAGCAGCTCAGACGGGACTAGCACCGGGGAGCTGTTTTTT. This encodes CASSSDGTSTGELFF.

The rearrangement joins TRBV4-1 to TRBJ2-1; TRBD2 aligns across 9 bases. Germline CDR1 MGHRA, CDR2 YSYEKL. The CDR3 totals 16 residues. V lost 1 base and J lost 8; bases outside the gene matches: 9. The CDR3 protein is CASSQVGVAGAHEQFF. DNA of the CDR3: TGCGCCAGCAGCCAAGTCGGAGTAGCGGGAGCCCATGAGCAGTTCTTC.

V and J are TRBV2 and TRBJ1-1, with a weak D call TRBD1 (6 bases). Trimming cost V 4 bases and J 7 bases, with 13 bases left between them. The CDR3 length is 13 residues. Germline loops: CDR1 SNHLY, CDR2 FYNNEI. The CDR3 protein is CASSVREGGEAFF. The CDR3 DNA reads as TGTGCCAGCAGTGTCAGGGAGGGGGGTGAAGCTTTCTTT.

V is TRBV5-1 and J is TRBJ1-1; tentatively, D is TRBD1 (5 bases). Per germline, CDR1 SGHRS and CDR2 YFSETQ. The V gene lost 2 bases and the J gene lost 4 bases, with 15 bases spanning the gap. This CDR3 region has 15 residues. Here the CDR3 DNA reads TGCGCCAGCAGCTTCATACCGGGGGTATCCACTGAAGCTTTCTTT. Translating it yields CASSFIPGVSTEAFF.

This chain connects TRBV7-2 to TRBJ2-7; 7 positions match TRBD2. Per germline, CDR1 SGHTA and CDR2 FQGNSA. J gave up 5 bases and V 0 bases, and 10 bases lay outside the gene matches. The CDR3 length is 16 residues. In DNA, the CDR3 is TGTGCCAGCAGCTTAGCGGGAGGGCCTGGTAGGAACGAGCAGTACTTC. This gives the protein CASSLAGGPGRNEQYF.

The chain carries TRBV9 and TRBJ1-1, with D perhaps matching TRBD1 (6 bases). V was cut by 3 bases and J by 3 bases, with 18 bases left in between. The CDR3 has 16 residues. Per the germline V gene, CDR1 is SGDLS and CDR2 is YYNGEE. CDR3 sequence (DNA): TGTGCCAGCAGCGACCCGAATGGGACATCGTACACTGAAGCTTTCTTT. Translated: CASSDPNGTSYTEAFF.

This chain links TRBV2 with TRBJ2-2; TRBD1 matches at 8 bases. This CDR3 has 15 residues. V was pared by 4 bases and J by 1 base, with 2 bases of the junction left unmatched. In germline, CDR1 is SNHLY, CDR2 FYNNEI. CDR3 protein: CASSGQGRNTGELFF. The CDR3 DNA reads TGTGCCAGCAGTGGACAGGGGAGGAACACCGGGGAGCTGTTTTTT.

This clone was observed once. This sequence joins TRBV9 and TRBJ2-1; TRBD2 aligns across 9 bases. The germline CDR1 and CDR2 sequences are SGDLS and YYNGEE. The CDR3 sequence is 16 residues long. J lost 4 bases, V lost 0 bases, and 5 bases had no gene match. The CDR3 is CASSVDLAGSYNEQFF. CDR3 nucleotides: TGTGCCAGCAGCGTAGATCTAGCGGGGAGTTACAATGAGCAGTTCTTC.

J is TRBJ1-4 and V is TRBV4-3, with D perhaps matching TRBD1 (5 bases). V lost 1 base and J 6 bases, leaving 9 bases between the germline ends. The CDR3 loop spans 14 amino acids. CDR1 LGHNA and CDR2 YSLEER come from the germline V gene. The CDR3 region has the DNA TGCGCCAGCAGCCAAGCAGGGAGGGATGAAAAACTGTTTTTT. Translating gives CASSQAGRDEKLFF.

This clone was found once. The chain employs TRBV28 and TRBJ1-5; 12 nucleotides match TRBD1. The junction had 9 bases not matched to a gene; V was cut back by 3 bases and J by 0 bases. The V gene's germline CDR1 is MDHEN and CDR2 SYDVKM. CDR3 length: 19 residues. CDR3 coding DNA: TGTGCCAGCAGTTTGTCGGGACAGGGGGCGATTTATAGCAATCAGCCCCAGCATTTT. It encodes CASSLSGQGAIYSNQPQHF.

V gene TRBV6-2 or TRBV6-3 combines with J gene TRBJ2-1; no clear D gene. Germline V lookup: CDR1 MNHEY, CDR2 SVGEGT. V was trimmed by 2 bases and J by 1 base, leaving 9 bases between them. This CDR3 is built from 15 residues. CDR3 nucleotides: TGTGCCAGCAGTTACCTCCCACTATCCTACAATGAGCAGTTCTTC. This sequence encodes CASSYLPLSYNEQFF.

The J gene is TRBJ2-1, the V gene TRBV28; TRBD2 might be the D (5 bases). V lost 5 bases and J lost 6, with 14 bases in between. The CDR3 extends over 14 amino acids. Looked up from germline, CDR1 is MDHEN and CDR2 is SYDVKM. The CDR3 coding sequence is TGTGCCAGCAGTAGCAGCCTGGACTTCAATGAGCAGTTCTTC. This codes for CASSSSLDFNEQFF.

This chain uses TRBV5-8 with TRBJ2-3, with TRBD1 matching 7 bases. CDR1 SGHTS and CDR2 YDEGEE come from the germline V gene. The junction had 4 bases not matched to a gene; V was cut back by 2 bases and J by 4 bases. The CDR3 is made up of 14 amino acids. The CDR3 coding sequence is TGTGCCAGCAGCTTAAGGGACAGATCAGATACGCAGTATTTT. Its translation: CASSLRDRSDTQYF.

The J gene is TRBJ2-1, the V gene TRBV28, with TRBD2 matching 9 bases. CDR1 is MDHEN, CDR2 SYDVKM, per germline. The ends lost 6 bases at V and 5 bases at J; junction bases unmatched: 5. There are 14 residues in the CDR3. The chain's CDR3 is CASSTSGGNNEQFF. Here the CDR3 DNA reads TGTGCCAGCAGCACAAGCGGGGGGAACAATGAGCAGTTCTTC.

V and J are TRBV5-1 and TRBJ2-1, with 10 bases lining up with TRBD2. CDR3 size: 17 residues. In germline, CDR1 is SGHRS, CDR2 YFSETQ. J lost 0 bases, V lost 4 bases, and 7 bases had no gene match. The CDR3 loop reads CASSHYSGRSSYNEQFF. DNA of the CDR3: TGCGCCAGCAGCCACTATAGCGGGAGGAGCTCCTACAATGAGCAGTTCTTC.

V and J are TRBV11-2 and TRBJ2-3, with 11 bases fitting TRBD1. The junction had 8 bases not matched to a gene; V was cut back by 5 bases and J by 4 bases. Germline assignment: CDR1 SGHAT and CDR2 FQNNGV. The CDR3 contains 16 residues. The CDR3 loop is CASSGGQGVEADTQYF. CDR3 sequence (DNA): TGTGCCAGCAGCGGGGGACAGGGGGTTGAGGCAGATACGCAGTATTTT. Combining the CDR3 with reference TRBV11-2 and TRBJ2-3 gives the whole variable domain EAGVAQSPRYKIIEKRQSVAFWCNPISGHATLYWYQQILGQGPKLLIQFQNNGVVDDSQLPKDRFSAERLKGVDSTLKIQPAKLEDSAVYLCASSGGQGVEADTQYFGPGTRLTVL.

V usage is TRBV30 and J usage is TRBJ1-1, with unresolved D. The V end was cut by 7 bases, the J end by 0 bases, with 9 bases between. Looked up from germline, CDR1 is GTSNPN and CDR2 is SVGIG (reference sequence). This CDR3 has 12 amino acids. CDR3 sequence: CALKTVNTEAFF. CDR3 in DNA: TGTGCCTTAAAAACGGTGAACACTGAAGCTTTCTTT. Complete variable domain (other parts from reference TRBV30 and TRBJ1-1): SQTIHQWPATLVQPVGSPLSLECTVEGTSNPNLYWYRQAAGRGLQLLFYSVGIGQISSEVPQNLSASRPQDRQFILSSKKLLLSDSGFYLCALKTVNTEAFFGQGTRLTVV.

The CDR3 is CASSQRGRVYGYTF. As DNA, the CDR3 is TGTGCCAGCAGTCAAAGGGGCAGAGTCTATGGCTACACCTTC. The genes are TRBV6-5 and TRBJ1-2; tentatively, D is TRBD1 (5 bases). Trimming took off 5 bases at V and 4 bases at J, with 14 bases between the two ends. CDR3 length: 14 amino acids. CDR1 is MNHEY and CDR2 is SVGAGI in the germline V gene.

J is TRBJ1-1 and V is TRBV6-5; D might be TRBD1 (5 bases). The ends were cut back, 2 bases at V and 1 base at J, with 14 bases in the middle. From germline, CDR1 is MNHEY and CDR2 SVGAGI. This CDR3 region has 16 residues. CDR3 in DNA: TGTGCCAGCAGTTACCGGAGCAAGGGGAAGAACACTGAAGCTTTCTTT. Translated, it gives CASSYRSKGKNTEAFF.

The genes are TRBV28 and TRBJ1-5; weak D call: TRBD1 (6 bases). The CDR3 is 13 residues long. Looked up from germline, CDR1 is MDHEN and CDR2 is SYDVKM. V was trimmed by 5 bases and J by 7 bases, leaving 12 bases between them. The CDR3 here is CASSLTGRQPQHF. CDR3 bases: TGTGCCAGCAGTCTTACAGGGCGACAGCCCCAGCATTTT.

This clone was recorded once. The rearrangement links TRBV6-5 to TRBJ2-1, with D tentatively TRBD1 (5 bases). Looked up from germline, CDR1 is MNHEY and CDR2 is SVGAGI. The V and J ends lost 0 bases and 4 bases respectively, with 13 bases between them. CDR3 length equals 16 residues. CDR3 coding DNA: TGTGCCAGCAGTTACTCGGGCCAAGGGGTATACAATGAGCAGTTCTTC. Amino acids: CASSYSGQGVYNEQFF.

The V call is TRBV7-2, the J call TRBJ1-3, with a tentative D call TRBD1 (5 bases). Germline V CDR1 and CDR2: SGHTA, FQGNSA. The CDR3 covers 15 residues. Trimming cost V 5 bases and J 4 bases, with 15 bases left between them. CDR3 bases: TGTGCCAGCAGCCTCAAGCAGGGATACGGAAACACCATATATTTT. Protein product: CASSLKQGYGNTIYF.

The chain carries TRBV5-1 and TRBJ1-4; 9 bases agree with TRBD1. CDR3 length equals 15 residues. The V segment lost 5 bases and the J segment 4 bases; nucleotides outside the gene matches: 6. Germline CDR1 SGHRS, CDR2 YFSETQ. CDR3 sequence: CASRRGQGLNEKLFF. The DNA of the CDR3 is TGCGCCAGCAGACGAGGACAGGGGCTTAATGAAAAACTGTTTTTT.

This chain connects TRBV10-3 to TRBJ1-6; no clear D gene. This CDR3 has 17 amino acids. V was shortened by 0 bases and J by 0 bases, with 9 bases between the two germline ends. CDR1 is ENHRY and CDR2 is SYGVKD in the germline V gene. The CDR3 DNA reads as TGTGCCATCAGTGAGTCGAGGCCGAGCTCCTATAATTCACCCCTCCACTTT. Translated, it gives CAISESRPSSYNSPLHF.

The chain combines TRBV11-2 with TRBJ1-2; no clear D gene. With 5 bases removed from V and 8 bases from J, the gap between germline ends came to 18 bases. Germline assignment: CDR1 SGHAT and CDR2 FQNNGV. The CDR3 length is 14 residues. CDR3 in DNA: TGTGCCAGCAGCCCATACGTACGGGGAGAGGGCTACACCTTC. Its protein is CASSPYVRGEGYTF.

The chain carries TRBV27 and TRBJ2-1; D may be TRBD2 (5 bases). Germline CDR1 MNHEY, CDR2 SMNVEV (reference sequence). The V end was cut by 5 bases, the J end by 5 bases, with 22 bases between. The CDR3 length is 17 residues. The CDR3 loop is CASSPLVRVNGDNEQFF. CDR3 DNA sequence: TGTGCCAGCAGTCCCCTGGTGAGGGTCAATGGCGACAATGAGCAGTTCTTC.